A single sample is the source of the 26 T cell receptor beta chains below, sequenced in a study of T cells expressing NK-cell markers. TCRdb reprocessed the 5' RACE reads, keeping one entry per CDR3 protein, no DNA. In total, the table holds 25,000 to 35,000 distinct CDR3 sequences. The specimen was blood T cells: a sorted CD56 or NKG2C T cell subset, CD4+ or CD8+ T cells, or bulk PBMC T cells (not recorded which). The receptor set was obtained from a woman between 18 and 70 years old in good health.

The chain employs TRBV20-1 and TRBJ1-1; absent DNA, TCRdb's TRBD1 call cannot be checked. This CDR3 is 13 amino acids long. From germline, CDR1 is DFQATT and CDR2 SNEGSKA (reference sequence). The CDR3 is CSARPRGHTEAFF.

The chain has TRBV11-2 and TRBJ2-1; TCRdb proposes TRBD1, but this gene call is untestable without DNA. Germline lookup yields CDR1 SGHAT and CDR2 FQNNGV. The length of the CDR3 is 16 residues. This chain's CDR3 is CASTLFGGGDHNEQFF.

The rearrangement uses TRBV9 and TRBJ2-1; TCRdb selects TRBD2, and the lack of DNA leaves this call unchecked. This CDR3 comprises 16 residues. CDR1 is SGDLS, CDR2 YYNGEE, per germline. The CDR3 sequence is CASSVVGTQGHNEQFF.

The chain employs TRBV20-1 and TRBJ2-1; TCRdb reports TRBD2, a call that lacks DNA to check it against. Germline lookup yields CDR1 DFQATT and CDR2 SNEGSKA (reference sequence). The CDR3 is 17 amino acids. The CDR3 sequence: CSASFVASGGAYNEQFF.

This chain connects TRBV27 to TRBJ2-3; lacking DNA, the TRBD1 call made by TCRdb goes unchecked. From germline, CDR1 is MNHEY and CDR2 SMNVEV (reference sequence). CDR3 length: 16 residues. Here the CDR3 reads CASSLVGQSSTDTQYF.

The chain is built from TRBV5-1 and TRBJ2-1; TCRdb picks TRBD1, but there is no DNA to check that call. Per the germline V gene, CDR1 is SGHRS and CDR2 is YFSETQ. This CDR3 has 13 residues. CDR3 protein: CASSLEGGTEQFF.

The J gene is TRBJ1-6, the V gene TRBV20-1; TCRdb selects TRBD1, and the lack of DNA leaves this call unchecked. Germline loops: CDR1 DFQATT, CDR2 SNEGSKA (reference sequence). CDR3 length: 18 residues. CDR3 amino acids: CSARDLGRQTSLNSPLHF.

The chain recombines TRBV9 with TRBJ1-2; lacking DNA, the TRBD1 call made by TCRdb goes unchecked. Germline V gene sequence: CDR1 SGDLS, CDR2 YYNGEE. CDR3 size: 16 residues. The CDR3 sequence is CASSVEGQKANYGYTF.

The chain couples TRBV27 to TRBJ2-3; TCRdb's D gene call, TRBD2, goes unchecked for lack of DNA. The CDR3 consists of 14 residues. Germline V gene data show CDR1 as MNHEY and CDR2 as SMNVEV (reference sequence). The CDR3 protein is CATSERKATDTQYF.

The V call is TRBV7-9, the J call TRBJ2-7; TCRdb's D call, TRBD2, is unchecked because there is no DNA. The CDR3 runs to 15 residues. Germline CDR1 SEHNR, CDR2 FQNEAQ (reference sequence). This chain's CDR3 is CASSSTSSGSYEQYF.

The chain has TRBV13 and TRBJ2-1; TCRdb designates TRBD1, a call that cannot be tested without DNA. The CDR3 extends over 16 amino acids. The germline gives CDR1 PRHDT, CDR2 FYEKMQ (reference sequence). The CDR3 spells CASSFPGTGELNEQFF.

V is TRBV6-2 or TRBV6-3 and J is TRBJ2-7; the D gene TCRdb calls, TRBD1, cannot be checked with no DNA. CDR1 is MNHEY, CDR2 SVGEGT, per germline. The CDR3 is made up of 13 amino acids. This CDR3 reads CASSFGDGYEQYF.

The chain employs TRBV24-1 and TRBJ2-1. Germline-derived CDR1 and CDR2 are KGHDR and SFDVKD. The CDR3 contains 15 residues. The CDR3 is CATSVVQGSYNEQFF.

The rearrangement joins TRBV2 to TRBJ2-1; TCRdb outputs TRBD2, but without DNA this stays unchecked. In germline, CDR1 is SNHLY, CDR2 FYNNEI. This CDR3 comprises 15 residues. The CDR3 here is CASSDADSEGNEQFF.

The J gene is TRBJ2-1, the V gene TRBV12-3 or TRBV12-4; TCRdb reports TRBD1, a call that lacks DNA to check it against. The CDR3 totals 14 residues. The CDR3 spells CASSPAGGYNEQFF.

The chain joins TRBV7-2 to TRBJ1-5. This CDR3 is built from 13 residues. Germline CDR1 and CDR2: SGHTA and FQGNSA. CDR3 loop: CASSLFGVGPQHF.

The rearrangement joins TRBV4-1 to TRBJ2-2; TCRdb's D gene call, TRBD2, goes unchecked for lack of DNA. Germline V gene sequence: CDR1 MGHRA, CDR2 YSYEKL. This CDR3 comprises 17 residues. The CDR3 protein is CASSQEGGGSGFGELFF.

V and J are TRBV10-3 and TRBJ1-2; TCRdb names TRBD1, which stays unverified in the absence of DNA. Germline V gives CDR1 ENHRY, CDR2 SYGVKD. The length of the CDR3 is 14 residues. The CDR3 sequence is CAISEPPGPYGYTF.

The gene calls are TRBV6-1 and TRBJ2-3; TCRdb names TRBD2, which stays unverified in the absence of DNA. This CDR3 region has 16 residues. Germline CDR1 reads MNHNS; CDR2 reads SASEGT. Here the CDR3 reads CASSRRASGMTDTQYF.

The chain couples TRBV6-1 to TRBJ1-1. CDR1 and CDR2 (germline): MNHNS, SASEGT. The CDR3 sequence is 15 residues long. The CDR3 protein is CASTPRGGINTEAFF.

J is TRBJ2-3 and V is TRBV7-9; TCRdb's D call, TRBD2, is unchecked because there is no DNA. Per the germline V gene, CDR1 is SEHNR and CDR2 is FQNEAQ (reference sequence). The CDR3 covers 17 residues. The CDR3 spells CASSSETSGRDTDTQYF.

The CDR3: CASSFAGGVDSPLHF. The chain couples TRBV7-3 to TRBJ1-6; as DNA is missing, the TRBD1 call by TCRdb cannot be tested. Germline CDR1 is SGHTA and CDR2 is FQGTGA. CDR3 size: 15 residues.

CDR3 in amino acids: CASSLHTGELFF. The chain recombines TRBV3-1 with TRBJ2-2. The CDR3 has 12 amino acids. The germline V gene encodes CDR1 LGHDT and CDR2 YNNKEL (reference sequence).

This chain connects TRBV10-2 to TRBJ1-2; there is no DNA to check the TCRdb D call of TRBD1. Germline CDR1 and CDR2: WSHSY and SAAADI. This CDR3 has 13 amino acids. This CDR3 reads CASSDNRNYGYTF.

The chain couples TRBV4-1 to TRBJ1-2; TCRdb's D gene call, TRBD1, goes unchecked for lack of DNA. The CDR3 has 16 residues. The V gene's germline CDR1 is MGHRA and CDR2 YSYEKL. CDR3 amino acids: CASSQAPGGTGYGYTF.

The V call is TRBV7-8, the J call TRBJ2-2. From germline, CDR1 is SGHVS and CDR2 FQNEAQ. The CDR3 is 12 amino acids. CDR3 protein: CASRQNTGELFF.